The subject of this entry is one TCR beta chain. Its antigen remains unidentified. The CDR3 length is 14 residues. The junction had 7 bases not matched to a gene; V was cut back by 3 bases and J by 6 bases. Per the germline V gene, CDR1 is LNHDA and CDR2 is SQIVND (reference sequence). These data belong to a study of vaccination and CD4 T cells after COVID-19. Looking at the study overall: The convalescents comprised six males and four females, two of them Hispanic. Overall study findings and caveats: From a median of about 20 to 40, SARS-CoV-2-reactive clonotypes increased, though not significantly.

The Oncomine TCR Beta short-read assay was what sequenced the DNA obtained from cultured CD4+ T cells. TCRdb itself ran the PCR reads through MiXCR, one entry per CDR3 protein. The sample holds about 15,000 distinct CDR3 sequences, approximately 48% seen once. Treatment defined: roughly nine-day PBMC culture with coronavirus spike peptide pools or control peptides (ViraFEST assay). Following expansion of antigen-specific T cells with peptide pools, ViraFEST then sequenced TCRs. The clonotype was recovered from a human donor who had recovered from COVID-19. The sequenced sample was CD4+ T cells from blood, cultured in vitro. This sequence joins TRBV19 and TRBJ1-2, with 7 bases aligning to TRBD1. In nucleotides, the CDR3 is TGTGCCAGTAGTATTCTGGCAGGGGGGCATGGCTACACCTTC. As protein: CASSILAGGHGYTF.